Each of the 5 T cell receptor beta chains below was sequenced from the same sample in a study of CD8+ T cells in alopecia areata. Treatment of the sample: oral pan-JAK inhibitor, 5-10 mg twice daily. After isolation, RNA underwent reverse transcription to generate cDNA as the sequencing template. Assay used: immunoSEQ multiplex PCR; TCRdb lists only in-frame clones, some missing. The sample holds some 100,000 clones, roughly 63% seen once. Sample: CD8+ T cells sorted from blood, taken at week 4, from a patient treated with tofacitinib. Source of these receptors: a human donor with alopecia areata.

The CDR3, as DNA: TGTGCCAGCAGATTTATCTATGGCTACACCTTC. Translation: CASRFIYGYTF. The V call is TRBV11-2, the J call TRBJ1-2; no reliable D call. V was trimmed by 6 bases and J by 4 bases, leaving 6 bases between them. Per the germline V gene, CDR1 is SGHAT and CDR2 is FQNNGV. This CDR3 contains 11 residues. Full variable domain (rest looked up from reference TRBV11-2 and TRBJ1-2): EAGVAQSPRYKIIEKRQSVAFWCNPISGHATLYWYQQILGQGPKLLIQFQNNGVVDDSQLPKDRFSAERLKGVDSTLKIQPAKLEDSAVYLCASRFIYGYTFGSGTRLTVV.

The J gene is TRBJ2-1, the V gene TRBV7-9, with D hard to call. The germline V and J ends were trimmed by 3 bases and 8 bases, with 11 bases remaining between them. The CDR3 is made up of 13 amino acids. Germline assignment: CDR1 SEHNR and CDR2 FQNEAQ (reference sequence). CDR3 bases: TGTGCCAGCAGCTTTCAGTTTCCGGATGAGCAGTTCTTC. Protein product: CASSFQFPDEQFF.

The J gene is TRBJ1-1, the V gene TRBV28; D unresolved. The CDR3 extends over 14 amino acids. Germline V gene data show CDR1 as MDHEN and CDR2 as SYDVKM. The V and J ends lost 4 bases and 4 bases respectively, with 13 bases between them. The CDR3 DNA follows: TGTGCCAGCAGTTACAGCACCCGGGGCACTGAAGCTTTCTTT. Encoded protein: CASSYSTRGTEAFF. The full variable domain, with the rest looked up from reference TRBV28 and TRBJ1-1, is DVKVTQSSRYLVKRTGEKVFLECVQDMDHENMFWYRQDPGLGLRLIYFSYDVKMKEKGDIPEGYSVSREKKERFSLILESASTNQTSMYLCASSYSTRGTEAFFGQGTRLTVV.

In DNA form, the CDR3 reads TGTGCCATCGTTGACCCCGGGACAGGTCTCCACGAGCAGTACTTC. Its protein product is CAIVDPGTGLHEQYF. The V and J genes are TRBV10-3 and TRBJ2-7; 8 positions match TRBD1. The ends lost 8 bases at V and 5 bases at J; junction bases unmatched: 14. Germline values: CDR1 ENHRY, CDR2 SYGVKD. This CDR3 contains 15 residues.

The chain employs TRBV28 and TRBJ2-5; 8 nucleotides match TRBD1. The CDR3 has 14 amino acids. CDR1 and CDR2 (germline): MDHEN, SYDVKM. The junction had 7 bases not matched to a gene; V was cut back by 6 bases and J by 4 bases. The CDR3 sequence: CASRGTGVGETQYF. The CDR3 DNA is TGTGCCAGCAGGGGGACAGGCGTTGGAGAGACCCAGTACTTC.